These 14 T cell receptor beta chains were sequenced from one sample in a study of blood T cell repertoires in COVID-19. Sequencing was performed with immunoSEQ multiplex PCR; in TCRdb, only in-frame clones are kept and a portion is missing. In the table there are about 42,000 clones, almost 95% of which are singletons. The sequenced sample was peripheral blood. Receptor source: a man in his fifties or sixties with active COVID-19.

In this sample, this clone turned up once. The genes are TRBV18 and TRBJ1-1; no definite D call. The germline gives CDR1 KGHSH, CDR2 LQKENI. The CDR3 covers 15 residues. Trimming cost V 3 bases and J 0 bases, with 11 bases left between them. The CDR3 protein is CASSPVTQMNTEAFF. The CDR3 DNA sequence: TGTGCCAGCTCACCTGTAACACAGATGAACACTGAAGCTTTCTTT.

This chain links TRBV5-6 with TRBJ2-7, with D possibly being TRBD1 (6 bases). CDR3 size: 17 residues. The germline V and J ends were trimmed by 1 base and 4 bases, with 21 bases remaining between them. The germline V gene has CDR1 SGHDT and CDR2 YYEEEE. For the CDR3, the DNA is TGTGCCAGCAGCTTGTCCGGACAGATGAGATACAATTACGAGCAGTACTTC. Translating it yields CASSLSGQMRYNYEQYF.

The chain couples TRBV10-3 to TRBJ1-1; 9 bases match TRBD1. Germline values: CDR1 ENHRY, CDR2 SYGVKD. J was trimmed by 5 bases and V by 6 bases; bases with no gene match: 7. The CDR3 is made up of 14 amino acids. DNA of the CDR3: TGTGCCATCAGCAAGACAGGGGGATTAACTGAAGCTTTCTTT. Translated: CAISKTGGLTEAFF.

This sequence joins TRBV28 and TRBJ2-1, with D perhaps matching TRBD1 (6 bases). This CDR3 has 13 amino acids. CDR1 is MDHEN and CDR2 is SYDVKM in the germline V gene. V lost 10 bases, J lost 1 base, and 11 bases lay in between. CDR3 DNA sequence: TGTGCCACTGGGGGCAGGTCCTACAATGAGCAGTTCTTC. It codes for CATGGRSYNEQFF.

The gene calls are TRBV7-8 and TRBJ1-1, with D possibly TRBD1 on 5 matching bases. V lost 1 base and J lost 5, with 14 bases in between. This CDR3 comprises 15 residues. Germline CDR1 and CDR2: SGHVS and FQNEAQ. CDR3 sequence: CASSLEGRAGTEAFF. CDR3 sequence (DNA): TGTGCCAGCAGCTTAGAGGGCAGGGCAGGAACTGAAGCTTTCTTT.

The genes are TRBV18 and TRBJ1-2; D gene unclear. The CDR3 covers 13 residues. From germline, CDR1 is KGHSH and CDR2 LQKENI. Trimming removed 3 bases from V and 2 bases from J, with 7 bases in between. The CDR3 DNA is TGTGCCAGCTCACCGGCTCCGAACTATGGCTACACCTTC. This gives the protein CASSPAPNYGYTF.

V and J are TRBV28 and TRBJ2-1, with 8 bases matching TRBD1. The germline gives CDR1 MDHEN, CDR2 SYDVKM. This CDR3 contains 16 residues. The J segment lost 7 bases and the V segment lost 8 bases, leaving 16 bases of the junction unmatched. The CDR3 DNA follows: TGTGCCAGCGGCAGGGGGCGATATAAAACGAGTAATGAGCAGTTCTTC. Protein sequence: CASGRGRYKTSNEQFF.

The J gene is TRBJ1-4, the V gene TRBV6-4; tentatively, D is TRBD1 (5 bases). The length of the CDR3 is 15 residues. Per germline, CDR1 MRHNA and CDR2 SNTAGT. Between the trimmed V and J ends, which lost 10 bases and 8 bases, there was a span of 23 bases. CDR3 loop: CATNYGGVVREKLFF. The CDR3 nucleotides are TGTGCCACAAATTACGGAGGGGTGGTTCGCGAAAAACTGTTTTTT.

This clone was seen a few times. This chain connects TRBV7-3 to TRBJ1-5; no clear D gene. There are 14 residues in the CDR3. Germline loops: CDR1 SGHTA, CDR2 FQGTGA. Deletions cut 2 bases from V and 0 bases from J, with 5 bases between. The CDR3 sequence is CASSLLYSNQPQHF. As DNA, the CDR3 is TGTGCCAGCAGCTTATTGTATAGCAATCAGCCCCAGCATTTT.

V is TRBV7-9 and J is TRBJ2-7; possibly TRBD2 for D (5 bases). Looked up from germline, CDR1 is SEHNR and CDR2 is FQNEAQ (reference sequence). V was shortened by 3 bases and J by 0 bases, with 12 bases between the two germline ends. This CDR3 is built from 15 residues. The CDR3 loop is CASSFGGPLSYEQYF. The DNA of the CDR3 is TGTGCCAGCAGCTTTGGCGGGCCCCTCTCCTACGAGCAGTACTTC.

The genes are TRBV4-2 and TRBJ2-1; 12 nucleotides match TRBD2. The CDR3 is 16 amino acids. The ends lost 0 bases at V and 8 bases at J; junction bases unmatched: 5. Germline assignment: CDR1 LGHNA and CDR2 YNFKEQ. CDR3 DNA sequence: TGTGCCAGCAGCCAAGAAAGTCTAGCGGGAGGGGATGAGCAGTTCTTC. This gives the protein CASSQESLAGGDEQFF.

The CDR3 DNA reads as TGCGCCAGCAGCTTAGGAGGCAGCTCCTATAATTCACCCCTCCACTTT. As protein: CASSLGGSSYNSPLHF. V usage is TRBV5-1 and J usage is TRBJ1-6; unclear D gene. The ends were cut back, 2 bases at V and 0 bases at J, with 9 bases in the middle. There are 16 residues in the CDR3. Per the germline V gene, CDR1 is SGHRS and CDR2 is YFSETQ.

CDR3 DNA: TGCGCCAGCAGCGTCGAAGGGGGCCATGGCTACACCTTC. Its translation: CASSVEGGHGYTF. The rearrangement links TRBV10-2 to TRBJ1-2; TRBD1 agrees at 7 bases. The CDR3 spans 13 residues. Germline V gives CDR1 WSHSY, CDR2 SAAADI. Unmatched junction bases numbered 7, after V lost 6 bases and J lost 6 bases.

This chain connects TRBV29-1 to TRBJ1-2; unclear D gene. Germline V gives CDR1 SQVTM, CDR2 ANQGSEA. V was pared by 0 bases and J by 8 bases, with 13 bases between. The CDR3 is 13 residues long. The DNA for the CDR3 is TGCAGCGTTGAAGACCTTCTCGCTGGCGGCTACACCTTC. Its protein product is CSVEDLLAGGYTF.